This paragraph reports one T cell receptor (beta chain). Its target is not known. Looked up from germline, CDR1 is LNHDA and CDR2 is SQIVND (reference sequence). The CDR3 length is 14 residues. V gave up 3 bases and J gave up 1 base, with 9 bases separating them. The record originates from a study of T-cell memory formation after mild COVID-19. Study-wide findings and caveats: While clones contracting from day 15 to 85 were balanced between CD4 and CD8, later expanders leaned CD4+. Still unconfirmed is whether the second-wave clones peaking on day 37 recognized SARS-CoV-2. Those CD4+ clones that contracted were mainly in CM and EM (CD8+ ones in EMRA).

5'RACE with constant-segment primers built TCRalpha and TCRbeta cDNA libraries with UMIs. TCRdb used MiXCR to reprocess the 5' RACE reads, holding one entry per CDR3 protein. The data show roughly 600,000 distinct CDR3 sequences, roughly 18% seen once. The chain combines TRBV19 with TRBJ1-1, with no clear D. Material for sequencing was PBMCs or a T cell subset sorted from them (not recorded which). The clonotype was recovered from an adult woman who had mild COVID-19 (a few samples of this study predate the infection). Cell type and time point are not known. CDR3 DNA sequence: TGTGCCAGTAGTATGTTGCAGAAGAACACTGAAGCTTTCTTT. The encoded protein is CASSMLQKNTEAFF.